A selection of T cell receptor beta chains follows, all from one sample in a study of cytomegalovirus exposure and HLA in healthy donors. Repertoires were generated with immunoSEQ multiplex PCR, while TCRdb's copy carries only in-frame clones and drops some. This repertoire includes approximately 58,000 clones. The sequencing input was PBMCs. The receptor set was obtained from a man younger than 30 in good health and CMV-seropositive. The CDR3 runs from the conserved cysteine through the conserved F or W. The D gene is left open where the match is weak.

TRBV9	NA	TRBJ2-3	TGTGCCAGCAGCGTAAGGGACACAGTCTCTGTCGCAGATACGCAGTATTTT	CASSVRDTVSVADTQYF
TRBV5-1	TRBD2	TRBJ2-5	TGCGCCAGCAGCTTGGCCAGCGGGGGGACGGAGGAGACCCAGTACTTC	CASSLASGGTEETQYF
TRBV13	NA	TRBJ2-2	TGTGCCAGCAGCGCCACACGGACGGCGCGGACAGCGAACACCGGGGAGCTGTTTTTT	CASSATRTARTANTGELFF
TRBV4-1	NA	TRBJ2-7	TGCGCCAGCAGCCTTGGGGACAACTACGAGCAGTACTTC	CASSLGDNYEQYF
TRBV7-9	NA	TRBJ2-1	TGTGCCAGCAGCTTAGATGCAGGCCATTACAATGAGCAGTTCTTC	CASSLDAGHYNEQFF
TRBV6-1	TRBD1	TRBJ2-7	TGTGCCAGCAGTGCAGAGACAGGGGGCCCCTACGAGCAGTACTTC	CASSAETGGPYEQYF
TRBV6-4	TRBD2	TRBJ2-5	TGTGCCAGCAGTGACCCGGGACTACCGCAAGAGACCCAGTACTTC	CASSDPGLPQETQYF
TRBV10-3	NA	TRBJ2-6	TGTGCCATCAGTGAGAATGGGTTGGGGGCAGGGGCTGGGGCCAACGTCCTGACTTTC	CAISENGLGAGAGANVLTF
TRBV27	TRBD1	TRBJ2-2	TGTGCCAGCTCACCGCGGGGGACAGGGGTGTTCGCGAACACCGGGGAGCTGTTTTTT	CASSPRGTGVFANTGELFF
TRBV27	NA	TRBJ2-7	TGTGCCAGCATGGTGTCCGGGAGCTCCTACGAGCAGTACTTC	CASMVSGSSYEQYF
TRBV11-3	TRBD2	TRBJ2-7	TGTGCCAGCAGACGCAATTTAGCGGGAGGGGAGCAGTACTTC	CASRRNLAGGEQYF
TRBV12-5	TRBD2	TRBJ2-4	TGTGCTAGTGGTTTGGTACTACCTGTAATAGCGGGAGGCATAGCCAAAAACATTCAGTACTTC	CASGLVLPVIAGGIAKNIQYF
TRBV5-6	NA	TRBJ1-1	TGTGCCAGCAGCATGGGAGGGAGACTGAACACTGAAGCTTTCTTT	CASSMGGRLNTEAFF
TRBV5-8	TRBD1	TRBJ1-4	TGTGCCAGCAGCTTCCGGGACAGTAATGAAAAACTGTTTTTT	CASSFRDSNEKLFF
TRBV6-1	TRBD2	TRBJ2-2	TGTGCCAGCAGAATTAGCGGGAGGGCCTCCGGGGAGCTGTTTTTT	CASRISGRASGELFF
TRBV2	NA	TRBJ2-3	TGTGCCAGCAGGGAGAGCACAGATACGCAGTATTTT	CASRESTDTQYF
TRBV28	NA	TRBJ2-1	TGTGCCAGCAGTCCGAGCGGCGCTGCGGTGGGTGAGCAGTTCTTC	CASSPSGAAVGEQFF
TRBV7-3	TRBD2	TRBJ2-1	TGTGCCAGCAGCTTAATCGGCGGGAGCGGCGATGAGCAGTTCTTC	CASSLIGGSGDEQFF
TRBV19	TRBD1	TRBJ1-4	TGTGCCAGTAACGACAGGGGGGTGGGTAATGAAAAACTGTTTTTT	CASNDRGVGNEKLFF
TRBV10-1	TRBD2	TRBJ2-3	TGCGCCAGCAGTTTTGGGACTAGCGGGAGAACGGATACGCAGTATTTT	CASSFGTSGRTDTQYF
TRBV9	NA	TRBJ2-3	TGTGCCAGCAGCGTAGGAACAACAGATACGCAGTATTTT	CASSVGTTDTQYF
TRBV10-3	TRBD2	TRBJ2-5	TGTGCCATTAAGGGGACTAGCGGGAGGGCCCGAGAGACCCAGTACTTC	CAIKGTSGRARETQYF
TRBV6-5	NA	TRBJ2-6	TGTGCCAGCAGTTCCCAGTACGGGGCCAACGTCCTGACTTTC	CASSSQYGANVLTF
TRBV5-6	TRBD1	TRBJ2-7	TGTGCCAGCAGCTGGGACAGGGGTTACGAGCAGTACTTC	CASSWDRGYEQYF
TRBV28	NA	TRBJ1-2	TGTGCCAGCATAGGCCGGGAGCAATATGGCTACACCTTC	CASIGREQYGYTF
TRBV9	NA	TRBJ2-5	TGTGCCAGCAGCGGAAGGGGGGGGGAGACCCAGTACTTC	CASSGRGGETQYF
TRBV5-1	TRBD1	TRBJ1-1	TGCGCCAGCAGCTCCCTACAGGGGTTGAACACTGAAGCTTTCTTT	CASSSLQGLNTEAFF
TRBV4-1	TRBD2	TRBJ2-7	TGCGCCAGCAGCCCAAGCGGGATGGTCTACGAGCAGTACTTC	CASSPSGMVYEQYF
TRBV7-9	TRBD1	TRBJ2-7	TGTGCCAGCAGCTTAAGCCTGACAGGGATTACCGAGCAGTACTTC	CASSLSLTGITEQYF
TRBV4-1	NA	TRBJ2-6	TGCGCCAGCAGCCTCAGCCCAGGGTCTTTGGGGGCCAACGTCCTGACTTTC	CASSLSPGSLGANVLTF
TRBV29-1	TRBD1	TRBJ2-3	TGCAGCGTTGAAGGAGGGGACAGGGCCACAGATACGCAGTATTTT	CSVEGGDRATDTQYF
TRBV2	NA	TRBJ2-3	TGTGCCAGCAGTCTCCGGGGAGAGGTAGCGTCAGATACGCAGTATTTT	CASSLRGEVASDTQYF
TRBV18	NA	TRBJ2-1	TGTGCCAGCTCACGCAGCCTAGCCAATGAGCAGTTCTTC	CASSRSLANEQFF
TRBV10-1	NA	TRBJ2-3	TGCGCCAGCGCCCCCCGGGGGTTCACAGATACGCAGTATTTT	CASAPRGFTDTQYF
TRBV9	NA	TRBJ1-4	TGTGCCAGCAGCGTAGGGAGCGCCCGGGGAGAAAAACTGTTTTTT	CASSVGSARGEKLFF
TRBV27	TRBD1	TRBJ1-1	TGTGCCAGCAGTTTGAGGACAGGGAGGAGCACTGAAGCTTTCTTT	CASSLRTGRSTEAFF
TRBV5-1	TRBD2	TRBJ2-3	TGCGCCAGCAGCCGAGCGGGAGTAATCGCAGATACGCAGTATTTT	CASSRAGVIADTQYF